These 28 T cell receptor beta chains came from one sample sequenced in a study of T cell changes during pregnancy in multiple sclerosis. Using immunoSEQ multiplex PCR, the repertoire was profiled, and TCRdb retains in-frame clones only, with some absent. The profile shows tens of thousands of clones, 90% to 95% of them singletons. Sequences were derived from peripheral blood, sampled in the third trimester of pregnancy. The origin of the receptors is a female donor in good health, enrolled as a control in a pregnancy study.

The chain uses TRBV7-3 and TRBJ1-1; D not resolved. V dropped 4 bases and J dropped 5 bases, with 26 bases sitting between them. CDR1 SGHTA and CDR2 FQGTGA come from the germline V gene. The CDR3 extends over 18 amino acids. DNA for the CDR3: TGTGCCAGCAGCTCCGACTCCAGCCTTCACTTGGGAGGGACTGAAGCTTTCTTT. Residues: CASSSDSSLHLGGTEAFF.

The chain employs TRBV2 and TRBJ2-3; D is ambiguous. In germline, CDR1 is SNHLY, CDR2 FYNNEI. The V gene lost 1 base and the J gene lost 6 bases, with 11 bases spanning the gap. This CDR3 has 14 amino acids. The chain's CDR3 is CASSEDLAADTQYF. The CDR3 coding sequence is TGTGCCAGCAGTGAAGATCTGGCGGCCGATACGCAGTATTTT.

The rearrangement uses TRBV6-4 and TRBJ2-2, with no clear D. The CDR3 has 13 residues. From germline, CDR1 is MRHNA and CDR2 SNTAGT. Trimming cost V 0 bases and J 6 bases, with 5 bases left between them. CDR3 sequence: CASSDSSAGELFF. The DNA of the CDR3 is TGTGCCAGCAGTGACTCGAGTGCCGGGGAGCTGTTTTTT.

CDR3 amino acids: CASSLTWRGQGQGETQYF. CDR3 in DNA: TGTGCCAGCAGCTTAACGTGGCGGGGACAGGGTCAGGGAGAGACCCAGTACTTC. The chain carries TRBV7-3 and TRBJ2-5; TRBD1 matches at 9 bases. J lost 4 bases, V lost 0 bases, and 12 bases had no gene match. The CDR3 totals 18 residues. From germline, CDR1 is SGHTA and CDR2 FQGTGA.

CDR3 DNA: TGTGCCAGCAACTTCGACAGGGTAAGCTTCCAGTACTTC. It codes for CASNFDRVSFQYF. V and J are TRBV6-1 and TRBJ2-7, with 7 positions matching TRBD1. This CDR3 spans 13 amino acids. Germline CDR1 and CDR2: MNHNS and SASEGT. Germline trimming cut 7 bases from V and 10 bases from J; bases unmatched to any gene: 13.

The rearrangement links TRBV5-1 to TRBJ2-4; TRBD1 matches 10 bases. The CDR3 extends over 14 amino acids. CDR1 is SGHRS, CDR2 YFSETQ, per germline. J was trimmed by 9 bases and V by 2 bases; bases with no gene match: 5. In DNA form, the CDR3 reads TGCGCCAGCAGCTTCGGACAGGGGGTAGTCATTCAGTACTTC. This codes for CASSFGQGVVIQYF.

This clone came up once. This rearrangement joins TRBV7-9 to TRBJ2-1, with TRBD2 matching 8 bases. V lost 7 bases, J lost 8 bases, and 4 bases stayed unmatched. In germline, CDR1 is SEHNR, CDR2 FQNEAQ (reference sequence). This CDR3 spans 12 amino acids. In DNA form, the CDR3 reads TGTGCCAGCATCAACGGGGGGGATGAGCAGTTCTTC. The encoded protein is CASINGGDEQFF. The full variable domain, with the rest looked up from reference TRBV7-9 and TRBJ2-1, is DTGVSQNPRHKITKRGQNVTFRCDPISEHNRLYWYRQTLGQGPEFLTYFQNEAQLEKSRLLSDRFSAERPKGSFSTLEIQRTEQGDSAMYLCASINGGDEQFFGPGTRLTVL.

The DNA of the CDR3 is TGTGCCAGCAGCTCCACTAACTATGGCTACACCTTC. Its protein product is CASSSTNYGYTF. V and J are TRBV7-2 and TRBJ1-2; D gene unclear. The germline gives CDR1 SGHTA, CDR2 FQGNSA. CDR3 length: 12 residues. V lost 4 bases, J lost 0 bases, and 3 bases lay in between.

This CDR3 reads CASSLRDTLGDEQYF. Here the CDR3 DNA reads TGTGCCAGCAGCTTACGGGACACCCTAGGCGACGAGCAGTACTTC. The chain combines TRBV7-9 with TRBJ2-7; tentatively, D is TRBD1 (6 bases). The CDR3 totals 15 residues. V was pared by 2 bases and J by 5 bases, with 16 bases between. Germline CDR1 reads SEHNR; CDR2 reads FQNEAQ (reference sequence).

The J gene is TRBJ2-2, the V gene TRBV19; TRBD2 matches at 13 bases. This CDR3 spans 16 amino acids. V lost 7 bases, J lost 6 bases, and 8 bases stayed unmatched. Germline V lookup: CDR1 LNHDA, CDR2 SQIVND (reference sequence). This CDR3 reads CASMTRLAGGPGELFF. DNA for the CDR3: TGTGCCAGTATGACGAGACTAGCGGGAGGTCCCGGGGAGCTGTTTTTT. The entire variable domain, with the rest obtained from reference TRBV19 and TRBJ2-2, is as follows: DGGITQSPKYLFRKEGQNVTLSCEQNLNHDAMYWYRQDPGQGLRLIYYSQIVNDFQKGDIAEGYSVSREKKESFPLTVTSAQKNPTAFYLCASMTRLAGGPGELFFGEGSRLTVL.

The chain recombines TRBV7-8 with TRBJ1-5, with 7 bases that match TRBD1. There are 13 residues in the CDR3. The V and J ends lost 5 bases and 7 bases, in that order; junction bases with no gene match: 5. Germline values: CDR1 SGHVS, CDR2 FQNEAQ. The chain's CDR3 is CASSPTGEQPQHF. The CDR3 nucleotides are TGTGCCAGCAGCCCTACAGGGGAACAGCCCCAGCATTTT.

V and J are TRBV28 and TRBJ1-1, with D hard to call. V was pared by 5 bases and J by 3 bases, with 22 bases between. The length of the CDR3 is 17 residues. The germline V gene encodes CDR1 MDHEN and CDR2 SYDVKM. In DNA form, the CDR3 reads TGTGCCAGCAGTGGCCGCAGGTTGAAATTGTTTGACACTGAAGCTTTCTTT. Protein: CASSGRRLKLFDTEAFF.

The chain links TRBV30 to TRBJ1-1; no definite D call. V was cut by 1 base and J by 4 bases, with 10 bases left in between. The germline V gene encodes CDR1 GTSNPN and CDR2 SVGIG (reference sequence). The CDR3 sequence is 13 residues long. CDR3 bases: TGTGCCTGGAGTGGTAGGGCGGGCACTGAAGCTTTCTTT. This gives the protein CAWSGRAGTEAFF.

The chain recombines TRBV30 with TRBJ1-3; D unresolved. Germline CDR1 GTSNPN, CDR2 SVGIG (reference sequence). V was cut by 0 bases and J by 16 bases, with 22 bases left in between. This CDR3 has 14 residues. The chain's CDR3 is CAWSVLDSDVPVYF. CDR3 in DNA: TGTGCCTGGAGTGTACTGGACTCGGACGTGCCGGTTTATTTT.

The rearrangement uses TRBV6-5 and TRBJ2-3; the D gene is possibly TRBD2 (6 bases). V lost 0 bases and J lost 0, with 10 bases in between. Germline lookup yields CDR1 MNHEY and CDR2 SVGAGI. The CDR3 has 16 residues. This chain's CDR3 is CASSYSEGLSTDTQYF. The CDR3 nucleotides read TGTGCCAGCAGTTACTCGGAGGGGCTTAGCACAGATACGCAGTATTTT.

V usage is TRBV7-8 and J usage is TRBJ2-3; 7 positions agree with TRBD2. Trimming cost V 2 bases and J 6 bases; bases outside gene matches: 8. CDR1 and CDR2 (germline): SGHVS, FQNEAQ. This CDR3 is 15 amino acids long. CDR3 amino acids: CASSLRGRVVDTQYF. Here the CDR3 DNA reads TGTGCCAGCAGCTTACGAGGGAGGGTCGTTGATACGCAGTATTTT.

V gene TRBV7-8 combines with J gene TRBJ2-7, with 9 bases matching TRBD1. The CDR3 spans 12 residues. The V gene's germline CDR1 is SGHVS and CDR2 FQNEAQ. Trimming took 5 bases from V and 7 from J; bases not matched to a gene: 3. DNA of the CDR3: TGTGCCAGCAGCCGACAGGGGGGTGAGCAGTACTTC. Protein sequence: CASSRQGGEQYF.

This chain uses TRBV5-1 with TRBJ1-1; tentative D call: TRBD1 (5 bases). CDR3 length: 13 residues. V was shortened by 4 bases and J by 3 bases, with 10 bases between the two germline ends. Germline loops: CDR1 SGHRS, CDR2 YFSETQ. The CDR3 loop reads CASSEDIDTEAFF. The CDR3 DNA is TGCGCCAGCAGCGAGGACATAGACACTGAAGCTTTCTTT.

V and J are TRBV13 and TRBJ2-7; weak D call: TRBD1 (6 bases). Germline CDR1 and CDR2: PRHDT and FYEKMQ (reference sequence). This CDR3 region has 14 residues. The ends were cut back, 5 bases at V and 7 bases at J, with 18 bases in the middle. DNA of the CDR3: TGTGCCAGCAGCCCACCAGGGGCGGCGAGGGAGCAGTACTTC. Protein: CASSPPGAAREQYF.

The V and J genes are TRBV5-4 and TRBJ2-7; 9 bases are shared with TRBD2. V lost 5 bases to trimming and J lost 4 bases; unmatched junction nucleotides: 7. This CDR3 contains 14 residues. Germline CDR1 SGHNT, CDR2 YYREEE (reference sequence). The CDR3 region is CASSSSGTPYEQYF. The CDR3 bases are TGTGCCAGCAGTTCTAGCGGGACGCCTTACGAGCAGTACTTC.

The rearrangement uses TRBV9 and TRBJ1-1; possible D gene TRBD1, 6 bases. The ends were cut back, 3 bases at V and 0 bases at J, with 15 bases in the middle. Germline V gene data show CDR1 as SGDLS and CDR2 as YYNGEE. CDR3 length equals 16 residues. CDR3 coding DNA: TGTGCCAGCAGCGAACTAACAGGGTTCATGAACACTGAAGCTTTCTTT. As protein: CASSELTGFMNTEAFF.

This chain connects TRBV28 to TRBJ1-5, with D uncertain. With 5 bases removed from V and 7 bases from J, the gap between germline ends came to 15 bases. The CDR3 totals 14 residues. Germline V gene lookup returns CDR1 MDHEN and CDR2 SYDVKM. CDR3 DNA: TGTGCCAGCAGTCCCCCAATATACGGGCAGCCCCAGCATTTT. Protein product: CASSPPIYGQPQHF.

V is TRBV5-8 and J is TRBJ2-7; 10 positions agree with TRBD2. CDR3 length: 14 amino acids. Germline V lookup: CDR1 SGHTS, CDR2 YDEGEE. Germline trimming cut 3 bases from V and 3 bases from J; bases unmatched to any gene: 3. CDR3 protein: CASSWRLAGYEQYF. The CDR3 DNA follows: TGTGCCAGCAGCTGGAGACTAGCGGGCTACGAGCAGTACTTC.

The chain has TRBV6-1 and TRBJ1-5; 7 bases agree with TRBD1. CDR1 MNHNS and CDR2 SASEGT come from the germline V gene. The V and J ends lost 6 bases and 1 base, in that order; junction bases with no gene match: 6. This CDR3 region has 15 residues. DNA of the CDR3: TGTGCCAGCAGCGCCTTGACAGGGAGCAATCAGCCCCAGCATTTT. Translation gives CASSALTGSNQPQHF.

The chain has TRBV2 and TRBJ2-7; no clear D gene. The V end lost 6 bases, the J end lost 0 bases, and 6 bases lay between the germline ends. There are 12 residues in the CDR3. Looked up from germline, CDR1 is SNHLY and CDR2 is FYNNEI. The CDR3 nucleotides read TGTGCCAGCAGGGCAAGCTCCTACGAGCAGTACTTC. It codes for CASRASSYEQYF.

The chain uses TRBV27 and TRBJ2-7, with a weak D call TRBD1 (6 bases). Trimming took 6 bases from V and 2 from J, leaving 20 bases between them. There are 16 residues in the CDR3. Looked up from germline, CDR1 is MNHEY and CDR2 is SMNVEV (reference sequence). The CDR3 DNA sequence: TGTGCCAGCAGCCCAGATACGGACAGCCAAACCTACGAGCAGTACTTC. This sequence encodes CASSPDTDSQTYEQYF.

V gene TRBV5-1 combines with J gene TRBJ1-1; 9 nucleotides match TRBD1. This CDR3 is built from 17 residues. Germline lookup yields CDR1 SGHRS and CDR2 YFSETQ. Losses at the gene ends were 2 bases for V and 0 bases for J; bases not matched to a gene: 8. The CDR3, as DNA: TGCGCCAGCAGCTTTGGCTCCGGGACAGGGTTGAACACTGAAGCTTTCTTT. It translates to CASSFGSGTGLNTEAFF.

The J gene is TRBJ2-2, the V gene TRBV27; a weak D match, TRBD1 (6 bases). The CDR3 is made up of 16 amino acids. The germline CDR1 and CDR2 sequences are MNHEY and SMNVEV (reference sequence). V lost 6 bases and J 1 base, leaving 15 bases between the germline ends. This chain's CDR3 is CASSQPGQKNTGELFF. The CDR3 DNA follows: TGTGCCAGCAGCCAACCAGGACAGAAGAACACCGGGGAGCTGTTTTTT.